The T cell receptor beta chain under discussion was sequenced for a study of post-analysis software for immune sequencing data. Looking at the study overall: Included courses were relapsing-remitting and secondary progressive multiple sclerosis; progressive-relapsing multiple sclerosis was also included.

This clonotype has just one count. The antigen is undetermined. Whole-study findings and limits: Batch-matched samples strongly co-clustered by F measure. TRBV5-6, TRBV5-1 and TRBV20-1 belonged to a set of about 5 TRBV segments that were more frequent in patients than controls.

Unmatched junction bases numbered 10, after V lost 7 bases and J lost 3 bases. The CDR3 is 15 residues long. Germline loops: CDR1 SGDLS, CDR2 YYNGEE. The authors incorporated unique molecular identifiers into the TCR beta cDNA libraries. It was from about 0.98 to 11 million T cells that approximately 500,000 cDNA molecules came. Each CDR3 protein gets one entry after TCRdb re-called the PCR reads with MiXCR. The sample comprises about 680,000 distinct CDR3 sequences, around 64% of which are singletons, and around 10% rests with the top ten. What was sequenced was blood. This clonotype was sampled from a girl aged 2 to 9 with multiple sclerosis. This chain uses TRBV9 with TRBJ1-5; 7 bases agree with TRBD1. The chain's CDR3 is CASGGGGSDNQPQHF. In nucleotides, the CDR3 is TGTGCCAGCGGCGGAGGGGGCTCGGACAATCAGCCCCAGCATTTT.